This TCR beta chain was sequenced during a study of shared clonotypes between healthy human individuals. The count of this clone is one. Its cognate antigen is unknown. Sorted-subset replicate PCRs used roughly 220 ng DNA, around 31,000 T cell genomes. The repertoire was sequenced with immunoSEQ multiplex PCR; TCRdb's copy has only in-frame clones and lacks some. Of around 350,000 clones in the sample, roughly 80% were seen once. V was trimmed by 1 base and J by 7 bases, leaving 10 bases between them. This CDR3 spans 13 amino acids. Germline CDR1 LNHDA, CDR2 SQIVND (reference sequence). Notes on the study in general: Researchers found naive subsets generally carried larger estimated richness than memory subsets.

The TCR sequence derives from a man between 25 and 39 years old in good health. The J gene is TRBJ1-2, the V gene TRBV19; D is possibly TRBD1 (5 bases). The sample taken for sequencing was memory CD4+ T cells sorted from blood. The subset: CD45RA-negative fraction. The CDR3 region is CASSIGTGSGYTF. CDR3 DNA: TGTGCCAGTAGTATAGGAACAGGAAGTGGCTACACCTTC.